Sequencing of this T cell receptor (beta chain) was carried out in a study of blood T cell repertoires in COVID-19. Cohort allocation depended upon clinical history that participants reported. Germline CDR1 reads SGHDT; CDR2 reads YYEEEE. Trimming cost V 1 base and J 7 bases, with 9 bases left between them. The CDR3 spans 13 residues. Repertoires were generated with immunoSEQ multiplex PCR, while TCRdb's copy carries only in-frame clones and drops some. The data hold 290,000 or so clones, with around 91% observed a single time. Sequencing used PBMCs or T cells enriched from blood (not recorded which). The chain employs TRBV5-6 and TRBJ1-5, with a tentative D call TRBD1 (5 bases). The source of this sequence is a woman between 18 and 30 years old with acute COVID-19. The CDR3 nucleotides read TGTGCCAGCAGCTTGAGGGGTGAGCAGCCCCAGCATTTT. Its protein product is CASSLRGEQPQHF.